This TCR beta chain was observed in a study of PD-L1 blockade in urothelial cancer (dated by TCRdb to the late 2010s). At the level of the whole study: Every patient began therapy in 2014 and was given atezolizumab 1,200 mg intravenously every 3 weeks. About 90% of the 29 patients were identified as males with urothelial cancer of bladder origin, and a prior smoking history was reported by 18 of 29 patients. Patients had an ECOG performance status of 0 or 1 and had received between 0 and 3 prior chemotherapy regimens. Blood samples were analyzed at two time points: 3 weeks after treatment start (second dose) and 6 weeks after treatment start. Blood samples yielded a median of roughly 140,000 T cells and around 80,000 unique TCRs, with median clonality approximately 0.08. The study was an exploratory multi-omic analysis of somatic, immune and clinical correlates of response to PD-L1 blockade with atezolizumab in urothelial cancer. TCR sequencing covered pretreatment tumor samples and matched, serially collected peripheral blood taken before and after atezolizumab treatment. Durable clinical benefit was defined as a progression-free survival longer than 6 months, and TCR features were additionally tested against progression-free survival and overall survival. In the same patients, pretreatment tumors underwent whole exome sequencing and RNA sequencing in addition to TCR sequencing. Nine patients achieved durable clinical benefit and about 19 did not. Some 30 patients had pretreatment blood TCR-seq, some 24 had at least one posttreatment blood collection, and some 24 had tumor TCR-seq. Overall results and qualifications from the work: A pretreatment peripheral blood TCR clonality below the median was linked to improved progression-free and overall survival. Greater expansion of tumor-associated TCR clones in peripheral blood 3 weeks after the start of treatment was observed in patients with durable benefit (n of about 20, p = 0.022). Because the sample size was small (n = 29) and many of the analyses were exploratory, the results are meant to be hypothesis-generating.

The sample's time point, from its label and the paper: pretreatment peripheral blood. A cohort of approximately 31 patients with locally advanced or metastatic urothelial carcinoma, treated at Memorial Sloan Kettering on a trial protocol, was included. Peripheral blood mononuclear cells were collected pretreatment and during treatment, at between 1 and 8 total time points per patient. The Qiagen DNeasy Blood extraction kit was used to purify genomic DNA from total PBMCs and tumor samples. PBMCs were collected pretreatment and during treatment and were isolated and stored as previously described. From a lookup of the germline V gene, CDR1 and CDR2 are MGHRA and YSYEKL. Counted from cysteine to phenylalanine, this CDR3 has 16 amino acids. Here the CDR3 DNA is all that survives: 48 bases in frame from base 1. Trimmed from V: 4 bases; trimmed from J: 2 bases; junction bases lacking a gene match: 11. To estimate absolute template abundance from read counts, synthetic TCR analog templates were spiked into each PCR. TCRbeta CDR3 regions were amplified from genomic DNA with bias-controlled V and J gene primers using the immunoSEQ assay. Rearranged TCRbeta segments were sequenced at approximately 20X coverage. Concerning the study's data processing: Sequencing errors were corrected by clustering, and CDR3s were annotated against IMGT so that V, D and J genes could be assigned. Downstream analyses used only productive TCRbeta rearrangements, leaving out any out-of-frame or stop-codon sequences. Clonality was computed as one minus Shannon entropy normalized by the log of the number of unique productive sequences. Clones differing between time points or between blood and tumor were identified using Fisher's exact test with Benjamini-Hochberg correction, with an adjusted p below 0.01 applied as the threshold. The table was pulled from immuneACCESS by TCRdb, which kept in-frame rearrangements only. Such tables lose some clones; where checked, under half of the loss comes from unresolved V genes, and the rest has no known cause. That table gives V, J and clone size, and the DNA gave D and trimming. The sample yields some 56,000 clones; 85% were counted once. The ten largest clones add up to around a sixth of the sample.

As concerns this clone: Its antigen is unknown. One base away there is no much larger clone; base qualities are not given.

The TCR was taken from a man aged 65 to 85 with urothelial cancer. The rearranged chain carries TRBV4-1 and TRBJ2-7; the junction holds 7 bases that match TRBD1. The material sequenced was PBMCs, taken around atezolizumab (anti-PD-L1) treatment. The CDR3 sequence is CASSRLRDRATYEQYF. DNA sequence: TGCGCCAGCAGCCGCCTCCGGGACAGAGCAACCTACGAGCAGTACTTC.